The sequence of this T cell receptor beta chain was determined in a study of T cells in localized non-small cell lung cancer. The germline CDR1 and CDR2 sequences are MDHEN and SYDVKM. This CDR3 is 14 amino acids long. The V gene lost 3 bases and the J gene lost 4 bases, with 13 bases spanning the gap. The data were produced by immunoSEQ multiplex PCR, yet TCRdb's version contains in-frame clones alone and is incomplete. The sample consists of around 140,000 clones, 89% of them appearing once. This TCR was recovered from a female donor older than 55 with stage I lung adenocarcinoma. This chain uses TRBV28 with TRBJ2-7; D possibly corresponds to TRBD1 (6 bases). The sample in question was peripheral blood, obtained before any cancer treatment. The CDR3 DNA sequence: TGTGCCAGCAGTTTCCCAGGGGCCATGTACGAGCAGTACTTC. Residues: CASSFPGAMYEQYF.